This T cell receptor (beta chain) appears in the sequencing data of a study of human T cells and chemical hapten exposure. Study summary: Patches with 0.01% DPC went on the upper back, and the tests were read at 6 days.

CDR1 and CDR2 (germline): LGHDT, YNNKEL (reference sequence). The CDR3 runs 14 residues. Between the trimmed V and J ends, which lost 2 bases and 3 bases, there was a span of 8 bases. This clonotype was picked up many times. TCRdb fed the RACE reads into MiXCR, producing one record per CDR3 protein. Found here are more than 80,000 distinct CDR3 sequences, under 9% of them singletons; the top ten hold around 1.5%. Noted time point: patch test 1, 2 weeks after DPC sensitization. Documented treatment: therapeutic diphenylcyclopropenone sensitization with weekly scalp DPC. The receptor comes from a woman between 25 and 40 years old with alopecia areata. Some clones in this sample may be carry-over from other donors' samples. The source material was whole blood, sampled in connection with sensitization to the hapten diphenylcyclopropenone (DPC). The rearrangement joins TRBV3-1 to TRBJ1-5, with D perhaps TRBD1 (5 bases). The CDR3 region has the DNA TGTGCCAGCAGCCAACGGGGGGTCAATCAGCCCCAGCATTTT. Translating it yields CASSQRGVNQPQHF.